This T cell receptor beta chain was recorded in a study of T cells in Graves' hyperthyroidism and ophthalmopathy (dated by TCRdb to between 2019 and 2020). A note on the overall study: Peripheral blood samples were taken at the time of initial diagnosis, prior to any treatment. The paper reports TCR Vbeta CDR3 sequencing of over 120 peripheral blood samples: 43 ophthalmopathy, around 80 hyperthyroidism and approximately 17 progressor patients. Once sampling was done, hyperthyroidism patients were given methimazole at a starting dose of 30 mg daily, whereas ophthalmopathy patients were given high-dose intravenous methylprednisolone. The 90 to 100 discovery patients were randomly divided into training and test sets at a 7:3 ratio. To identify TCR V-J signatures that set the groups apart, the researchers used a discovery cohort of 100 patients, made up of under 45 with Graves' ophthalmopathy and 55 to 65 with stable Graves' hyperthyroidism. Prospective prediction of ophthalmopathy was tested in an independent validation cohort of approximately 19 hyperthyroidism patients and 17 patients who later progressed to ophthalmopathy. Thyroid tissue and blood T-cell repertoires from six Graves' hyperthyroidism patients were also compared in the study.

Stable Graves' hyperthyroidism was defined as no progression to ophthalmopathy during 18 months of follow-up. Hyperthyroidism patients were aged 18 to 65 years and newly diagnosed, with disease duration of less than 2 months. Exclusion was applied to patients with uncontrolled infections, other autoimmune diseases, pregnancy or lactation. Diagnoses were established on the basis of clinical symptoms, serum thyroxine and TRAb, thyroid ultrasound, and orbital computed tomography. Ficoll-Paque density gradient centrifugation was used to isolate PBMCs from 8.5 to 10 ml of fresh peripheral blood. Total RNA was extracted using Trizol reagent, and RNA quality was assessed on an Agilent 2100 Bioanalyzer. Points on this clonotype: This receptor's antigen is unknown. Base qualities were left out, and no much larger clone turns up one base away.

V and J are truncated by 2 bases and 4 bases respectively, leaving an intervening sequence of 6 bases. Per the germline V gene, MGHDK is the CDR1 and SYGVNS is the CDR2. From cysteine to phenylalanine, the CDR3 is 13 amino acids long. The only DNA kept is the CDR3, 39 bases in frame from the first base. Amplification of TCR beta CDR3 regions was carried out from RNA transcripts. The first round of RT-PCR for the TCR CDR3 was performed with the HTBI primer set and the Qiagen OneStep RT-PCR kit. Libraries were constructed in a second round of multiplex PCR, after which size selection and purification were carried out. Libraries were sequenced paired-end with 100 bp reads on an Illumina HiSeq2000. As for how the authors treated the data: SOAPnuke was used to process the raw data, throwing out any read that contained adapters or uncalled bases, had a mean Phred below 15, or lacked an exact constant-primer or identifier match. High-quality paired reads were merged using COPE v1.2.5, and each unique nucleotide sequence was defined as a clonotype. Clonotypes were aligned to IMGT TRBV, TRBD and TRBJ reference segments using MiTCR v1.1. Analysis was restricted to V-J combinations with a frequency above 0.0001, which covered about 99% of repertoires. The TCS score was defined as F50 (clonal expansion) divided by E x V (chaos), with BLOSUM62-based TCRdist calculated between CDR3 peptides within each V-J. Welch's t-statistics and random forest reduced roughly 540 V-J features to roughly 13, which were used in a naive Bayes classifier (R e1071). Thyroid-blood repertoire similarity was quantified with the Morisita-Horn index. In-frame beta chains were kept once TCRdb had trimmed the public reads at Q25 with fastp and called clones with MiXCR. Entries that share a CDR3 protein sequence are merged under the most common genes and DNA. None of the V and J calls come from the authors' own analysis; TCRdb made them. The table for this sample lists hundreds of thousands of distinct CDR3 sequences; just over 35% of them were counted only once. The biggest ten clones account for less than 40% of the sample.

General study outcomes and caveats: Ophthalmopathy was separated from stable hyperthyroidism by a 13 V-J signature model, with over 85% sensitivity and just over 81% specificity obtained in cross-validation and 80%/75% obtained in testing. No statistical method was used to fix the sample size in advance, and group allocation was not hidden from the investigators. Most expanded thyroid clonotypes (frequency above 0.001) were also detected in blood, a finding suggesting that blood repertoires may reflect thyroid immune responses. During validation, the model predicted progression to ophthalmopathy a median of about 6.3 months ahead of onset, with almost 71% sensitivity and roughly 72% specificity.

The V gene is TRBV25-1 and the J gene is TRBJ1-5, with the D gene too uncertain to name. The source is a woman aged 40 to 50 with Graves' hyperthyroidism. What was sequenced was blood. In nucleotides, the sequence is TGTGCCAGCAGTGAAGACTGGAATCAGCCCCAGCATTTT. Translation gives CASSEDWNQPQHF.